Presented here are 9 T cell receptor beta chains from one specimen sequenced in a study of vaccination effects on CD4 cells after COVID-19. These receptors have no identified antigens. Clones were read by immunoSEQ multiplex PCR, and TCRdb kept only the in-frame ones, dropping some. The sample shows tens of thousands of clones, roughly 78% of them seen only once. Antigen-specific CD4+ T cells were expanded (with viral peptide pools) by the ViraFEST assay ahead of sequencing. Isolation of CD4+ T cells took place after about nine days of culture. Testing of the vaccine recipients showed negative nucleocapsid antibodies and no prior SARS-CoV-2 infection. Specimen: CD4+ T cells from PBMCs cultured with HCoV-OC43 spike peptides, collected before COVID-19 vaccination. Subset of the sample: HCoV-OC43 spike overlapping peptide pool stimulation. These receptors all stem from a human donor who received a COVID-19 vaccine.

The chain uses TRBV19 and TRBJ2-2; D remains ambiguous. V lost 4 bases and J lost 5, with 11 bases in between. Germline V gene sequence: CDR1 LNHDA, CDR2 SQIVND (reference sequence). CDR3 size: 14 residues. This CDR3 reads CASSKAGGTGELFF. CDR3 nucleotide sequence: TGTGCCAGTAGTAAGGCTGGTGGGACCGGGGAGCTGTTTTTT. Complete variable domain (other parts from reference TRBV19 and TRBJ2-2): DGGITQSPKYLFRKEGQNVTLSCEQNLNHDAMYWYRQDPGQGLRLIYYSQIVNDFQKGDIAEGYSVSREKKESFPLTVTSAQKNPTAFYLCASSKAGGTGELFFGEGSRLTVL.

The rearrangement joins TRBV24-1 to TRBJ2-3; TRBD1 is a possible D gene (6 bases). There are 13 residues in the CDR3. Germline V CDR1 and CDR2: KGHDR, SFDVKD. Trimming cost V 9 bases and J 5 bases, with 14 bases left between them. CDR3 region: CATGTGNRDTQYF. The DNA of the CDR3 is TGTGCCACCGGTACAGGGAATCGAGATACGCAGTATTTT.

This clone showed up just a few times. The genes are TRBV2 and TRBJ1-2; D is uncertain. The CDR3 length is 12 residues. Germline V gene lookup returns CDR1 SNHLY and CDR2 FYNNEI. Trimming shortened V by 1 base and J by 3 bases, and 3 bases separated the two germline ends. In DNA, the CDR3 is TGTGCCAGCAGTGAAGGACACTATGGCTACACCTTC. This gives the protein CASSEGHYGYTF.

J is TRBJ1-2 and V is TRBV5-6; 11 positions agree with TRBD1. The germline V gene encodes CDR1 SGHDT and CDR2 YYEEEE. With 5 bases clipped from V and 3 bases from J, the junction kept 6 bases outside the gene matches. The CDR3 covers 15 residues. The CDR3 nucleotides read TGTGCCAGCAGGCGGACAGGGGGCGTGGACTATGGCTACACCTTC. Amino acid sequence: CASRRTGGVDYGYTF.

The chain carries TRBV13 and TRBJ2-3; the match to TRBD2 covers 7 bases. The V and J ends lost 5 bases and 1 base, in that order; junction bases with no gene match: 12. CDR1 is PRHDT and CDR2 is FYEKMQ in the germline V gene (reference sequence). CDR3 length equals 17 residues. The CDR3 protein is CASSPTGVAGGTDTQYF. The CDR3 bases are TGTGCCAGCAGCCCGACCGGAGTGGCGGGGGGCACAGATACGCAGTATTTT. The entire variable domain, with the rest obtained from reference TRBV13 and TRBJ2-3, is as follows: AAGVIQSPRHLIKEKRETATLKCYPIPRHDTVYWYQQGPGQDPQFLISFYEKMQSDKGSIPDRFSAQQFSDYHSELNMSSLELGDSALYFCASSPTGVAGGTDTQYFGPGTRLTVL.

The rearrangement links TRBV7-3 to TRBJ1-3; the D is unclear. CDR3 length: 14 amino acids. CDR1 is SGHTA, CDR2 FQGTGA, per germline. Trimming stripped 5 bases from V and 0 bases from J, with 8 bases between. The CDR3 loop is CASSNGPSGNTIYF. In DNA form, the CDR3 reads TGTGCCAGCAGCAACGGACCCTCTGGAAACACCATATATTTT.

The J gene is TRBJ1-3, the V gene TRBV18; D is perhaps TRBD1 (5 bases). CDR3 length: 17 amino acids. Germline CDR1 reads KGHSH; CDR2 reads LQKENI. Trimming removed 1 base at V and 0 bases at J, with 13 bases between. The CDR3 region has the DNA TGTGCCAGCTCACCACTCACGGGGCTGAGCTCTGGAAACACCATATATTTT. This codes for CASSPLTGLSSGNTIYF.

The rearrangement links TRBV24-1 to TRBJ2-3, with 8 bases identical to TRBD1. From germline, CDR1 is KGHDR and CDR2 SFDVKD. This CDR3 is 14 amino acids long. The trim removed 6 bases at V and 3 bases at J, leaving 4 bases unmatched. In DNA form, the CDR3 reads TGTGCCACCAGTTTGGGACAGGCGACAGATACGCAGTATTTT. It codes for CATSLGQATDTQYF.

V is TRBV18 and J is TRBJ2-7, with 7 bases lining up with TRBD1. The CDR3 contains 13 residues. Germline trimming cut 4 bases from V and 6 bases from J; bases unmatched to any gene: 6. CDR1 KGHSH and CDR2 LQKENI come from the germline V gene. The CDR3 is CASSLTGAGEQYV. CDR3 in DNA: TGTGCCAGCTCACTCACAGGGGCTGGCGAGCAGTACGTC.